The 12 T cell receptor beta chains listed next were all sequenced from one sample in a study of OX40 agonist ivuxolimab in advanced cancers. TCRdb's copy holds only in-frame clones and misses some; the assay was immunoSEQ multiplex PCR. The table shows 66,000 or so clones, with about nine tenths occurring only once. Sequenced here: CD4+ or CD8+ T cells sorted from blood, sampled in a trial of the OX40 agonist ivuxolimab. The receptors stem from an adult with an advanced solid tumor such as melanoma, head and neck, liver or kidney cancer.

Worth noting for this clone: Mismatch with germline at one junction end may stem from a read error. The rearrangement joins TRBV10-1 to TRBJ1-5; D gene unclear. Looked up from germline, CDR1 is WNHNN and CDR2 is SYGVQD (reference sequence). CDR3 size: 9 residues. CDR3 sequence reads: CASSEYERF. In nucleotides, the CDR3 is TGCGCCAGCAGTGAGTATGAGAGATTT.

The chain employs TRBV2 and TRBJ2-3; 10 nucleotides align to TRBD2. The CDR3 sequence is 14 residues long. Germline V gives CDR1 SNHLY, CDR2 FYNNEI. With V trimmed by 5 bases and J by 4 bases, 3 bases remained unmatched. This CDR3 reads CASSRLAGADTQYF. The CDR3 DNA is TGTGCCAGCAGTAGGCTAGCGGGAGCAGATACGCAGTATTTT.

The rearrangement joins TRBV28 to TRBJ1-1; TRBD1 might be the D (5 bases). This CDR3 has 15 amino acids. Germline V gene sequence: CDR1 MDHEN, CDR2 SYDVKM. V dropped 5 bases and J dropped 3 bases, with 16 bases sitting between them. CDR3 loop: CASSPMGLGDTEAFF. In DNA form, the CDR3 reads TGTGCCAGCAGTCCCATGGGACTCGGGGACACTGAAGCTTTCTTT.

The chain joins TRBV12-5 to TRBJ2-1; perhaps TRBD1 as D (6 bases). The V gene's germline CDR1 is LGHNT and CDR2 FRNRAP. There are 17 residues in the CDR3. The germline V and J ends were trimmed by 9 bases and 3 bases, with 24 bases remaining between them. The CDR3 DNA reads TGTGCTAGCGCAACCCCTTTCCGGGACAACTACTACAATGAGCAGTTCTTC. This gives the protein CASATPFRDNYYNEQFF.

Here the CDR3 reads CASSHHTGTGESWYNEQFF. The CDR3 DNA sequence: TGCGCCAGCAGCCACCATACCGGGACAGGGGAAAGTTGGTACAATGAGCAGTTCTTC. This sequence joins TRBV4-3 and TRBJ2-1; 10 bases agree with TRBD1. There are 19 residues in the CDR3. Germline CDR1 and CDR2: LGHNA and YSLEER. Trimming removed 3 bases from V and 4 bases from J; junction bases left unmatched: 15.

The gene calls are TRBV9 and TRBJ2-1, with TRBD2 matching 15 bases. V shed 2 bases and J 7 bases; nucleotides not matched to a gene: 4. This CDR3 is 16 amino acids long. CDR1 and CDR2 (germline): SGDLS, YYNGEE. Here the CDR3 reads CASSVSGTSGRNEQFF. DNA of the CDR3: TGTGCCAGCAGCGTGTCAGGGACTAGCGGGAGGAATGAGCAGTTCTTC.

The chain carries TRBV30 and TRBJ1-5; D call uncertain. V was pared by 3 bases and J by 0 bases, with 6 bases between. The CDR3 contains 13 residues. Germline CDR1 reads GTSNPN; CDR2 reads SVGIG (reference sequence). This chain's CDR3 is CAWSPYSNQPQHF. The CDR3 DNA reads as TGTGCCTGGAGCCCGTATAGCAATCAGCCCCAGCATTTT.

This clone showed up just once. This sequence joins TRBV6-5 and TRBJ2-3, with 10 nucleotides matching TRBD2. CDR1 and CDR2 from the germline V gene are MNHEY and SVGAGI. The CDR3 is made up of 15 amino acids. J lost 0 bases, V lost 5 bases, and 2 bases had no gene match. CDR3 in amino acids: CASSQLAGSTDTQYF. CDR3 coding DNA: TGTGCCAGCAGTCAACTAGCGGGGAGCACAGATACGCAGTATTTT.

This chain links TRBV28 with TRBJ1-3, with TRBD1 matching over 9 bases. The J segment lost 8 bases and the V segment lost 2 bases, leaving 7 bases of the junction unmatched. Looked up from germline, CDR1 is MDHEN and CDR2 is SYDVKM. The CDR3 extends over 15 amino acids. This CDR3 is CASSLDWDRADTIYF. CDR3 DNA sequence: TGTGCCAGCAGTTTAGATTGGGACAGGGCAGACACCATATATTTT.

The chain is built from TRBV27 and TRBJ2-4; no clear D gene. V was shortened by 1 base and J by 6 bases, with 7 bases between the two germline ends. This CDR3 is built from 13 residues. The germline V gene encodes CDR1 MNHEY and CDR2 SMNVEV (reference sequence). The CDR3 loop is CASSLFPGNIQYF. In DNA, the CDR3 is TGTGCCAGCAGTTTATTCCCCGGAAACATTCAGTACTTC.

This rearrangement joins TRBV9 to TRBJ2-5; 15 positions agree with TRBD2. CDR1 and CDR2 (germline): SGDLS, YYNGEE. This CDR3 is built from 17 residues. The V and J ends lost 3 bases and 2 bases, in that order; junction bases with no gene match: 5. For the CDR3, the DNA is TGTGCCAGCAGCGCCGGGACTAGCGGGGGGTTACAAGAGACCCAGTACTTC. This encodes CASSAGTSGGLQETQYF. Full variable domain (remainder filled in from reference TRBV9 and TRBJ2-5): DSGVTQTPKHLITATGQRVTLRCSPRSGDLSVYWYQQSLDQGLQFLIQYYNGEERAKGNILERFSAQQFPDLHSELNLSSLELGDSALYFCASSAGTSGGLQETQYFGPGTRLLVL.

J is TRBJ2-3 and V is TRBV29-1; perhaps D is TRBD1 or TRBD2 (5 bases each). Germline-derived CDR1 and CDR2 are SQVTM and ANQGSEA. V lost 7 bases to trimming and J lost 2 bases, with 16 bases between them. The CDR3 extends over 14 amino acids. CDR3 loop: CSGSGTDPTDTQYF. Written as DNA, the CDR3 is TGCAGCGGCTCCGGGACCGACCCCACAGATACGCAGTATTTT.